A selection of T cell receptor beta chains follows, all from one sample in a study of cytomegalovirus exposure and HLA in healthy donors. The protocol was immunoSEQ multiplex PCR, while the TCRdb copy is restricted to in-frame clones and leaves out a portion. The repertoire holds some 260,000 clones, with roughly 88% as singletons. Sequenced sample: PBMCs. Receptors originate from a woman in her 30s in good health and CMV-seronegative. Both conserved end residues are part of each CDR3. The D gene is left open where the match is weak. Not all rows give a size; the values are once, few, many and, for expanded clones, a class.

D gene	V gene	clone size	J gene	CDR3 protein	CDR3 DNA
.	TRBV28	.	TRBJ2-7	CASSWSTGSYEQYF	TGTGCCAGCAGTTGGTCCACAGGGAGCTACGAGCAGTACTTC
.	TRBV7-3	.	TRBJ2-2	CASSLGNTNTGELFF	TGTGCCAGCAGCTTGGGAAATACGAACACCGGGGAGCTGTTTTTT
TRBD2	TRBV4-2	.	TRBJ2-2	CASSQGTSGIAGELFF	TGTGCCAGCAGCCAGGGTACTAGCGGGATTGCCGGGGAGCTGTTTTTT
.	TRBV4-2	.	TRBJ1-1	CASSPWAEPREAFF	TGTGCCAGCAGCCCATGGGCAGAGCCAAGGGAAGCTTTCTTT
TRBD1	TRBV6-5	once	TRBJ2-7	CASSYSSGTGGYEQYF	TGTGCCAGCAGTTACTCGTCCGGGACAGGGGGCTACGAGCAGTACTTC
TRBD2	TRBV29-1	.	TRBJ2-3	CSVKPVAGVTDTQYF	TGCAGCGTCAAACCAGTAGCGGGAGTGACAGATACGCAGTATTTT
.	TRBV9	once	TRBJ2-5	CASRQGGHPRQETQYF	TGTGCCAGCAGACAGGGGGGGCACCCACGGCAAGAGACCCAGTACTTC
TRBD2	TRBV19	.	TRBJ2-7	CASSLTSGRINEQYF	TGTGCCAGTAGCCTGACTAGCGGGAGGATCAACGAGCAGTACTTC
TRBD1	TRBV27	.	TRBJ2-3	CASSDRGPSTDTQYF	TGTGCCAGCAGCGACAGGGGCCCAAGCACAGATACGCAGTATTTT
TRBD1	TRBV5-6	.	TRBJ2-2	CASSGDRVGELFF	TGTGCCAGCAGCGGGGACAGGGTCGGGGAGCTGTTTTTT
TRBD2	TRBV29-1	.	TRBJ2-1	CSVDVAGSEFF	TGCAGCGTTGATGTAGCGGGGTCGGAGTTCTTC
.	TRBV5-1	.	TRBJ1-2	CASSFLGRSGYTF	TGCGCCAGCAGCTTTCTAGGGCGGAGTGGCTACACCTTC
.	TRBV4-2	.	TRBJ2-2	CASSRLGTTGELFF	TGTGCCAGCAGCCGTCTGGGGACTACCGGGGAGCTGTTTTTT
TRBD1	TRBV27	.	TRBJ1-1	CASSLKGQGAANTEAFF	TGTGCCAGCAGTTTAAAGGGACAGGGGGCGGCGAACACTGAAGCTTTCTTT
.	TRBV2	.	TRBJ1-1	CASSKGELGAFF	TGTGCCAGCAGTAAAGGTGAATTGGGTGCTTTCTTT
.	TRBV28	.	TRBJ2-1	CASSRQLSEQFF	TGTGCCAGCAGCCGACAGTTAAGCGAGCAGTTCTTC
TRBD2	TRBV29-1	.	TRBJ2-1	CSVGPGVLSGESYNEQFF	TGCAGCGTTGGGCCGGGGGTACTAAGCGGGGAATCCTACAATGAGCAGTTCTTC
.	TRBV10-3	.	TRBJ1-1	CAISESNPNTEAFF	TGTGCCATCAGTGAGTCGAACCCGAACACTGAAGCTTTCTTT
TRBD1	TRBV28	.	TRBJ2-7	CASRAGGVKPYEQYF	TGTGCCAGCAGAGCAGGGGGCGTCAAGCCCTACGAGCAGTACTTC
TRBD2	TRBV10-2	.	TRBJ2-7	CASSEPGLAGEQYF	TGCGCCAGCAGTGAGCCAGGACTAGCCGGCGAGCAGTACTTC
.	TRBV6-5	.	TRBJ2-5	CASSYQQGKGETQYF	TGTGCCAGCAGTTACCAGCAGGGGAAAGGAGAGACCCAGTACTTC
.	TRBV13	few	TRBJ1-2	CASSLLGEDYGYTF	TGTGCCAGCAGCTTATTGGGGGAGGACTATGGCTACACCTTC
.	TRBV9	.	TRBJ1-2	CASSVARGLNYGYTF	TGTGCCAGCAGCGTAGCGAGGGGTCTTAACTATGGCTACACCTTC
.	TRBV7-9	.	TRBJ2-7	CASSPSIIRDGAYEQYF	TGTGCCAGCAGCCCATCTATTATCCGGGACGGAGCCTACGAGCAGTACTTC
.	TRBV11-2	.	TRBJ2-3	CASSFLTGGSTDTQYF	TGTGCCAGCAGCTTTCTTACAGGAGGATCCACAGATACGCAGTATTTT
TRBD2	TRBV5-1	.	TRBJ2-1	CASSLGTSDEQFF	TGCGCCAGCAGCTTGGGGACTAGTGATGAGCAGTTCTTC
.	TRBV9	.	TRBJ2-5	CASSVGGNMETQYF	TGTGCCAGCAGCGTAGGGGGTAACATGGAGACCCAGTACTTC
.	TRBV6-5	.	TRBJ2-7	CASRSAYEQYF	TGTGCCAGCAGGTCCGCGTACGAGCAGTACTTC
TRBD1	TRBV28	.	TRBJ1-2	CASSRTGSGYGYTF	TGTGCCAGCAGTAGGACAGGGTCGGGCTATGGCTACACCTTC
.	TRBV5-1	.	TRBJ2-3	CASSLGRDTQYF	TGCGCCAGCAGCTTAGGCAGAGATACGCAGTATTTT
TRBD1	TRBV28	.	TRBJ1-2	CASRPGQGNYGYTF	TGTGCCAGCAGACCGGGACAGGGGAACTATGGCTACACCTTC
TRBD2	TRBV4-3	few	TRBJ2-1	CASSRRSPFSGSHNEQFF	TGCGCCAGCAGCCGCCGGTCCCCGTTTAGCGGGAGCCACAATGAGCAGTTCTTC